This TCR beta chain came from a study of spatial heterogeneity in lung cancer. Study overall: Counts of TCR transcripts in tumor regions tracked strongly with a T cell module score that came from matched bulk RNA-seq. Regarding the study as a whole: Counts that tracked tumor mutation counts were those of expanded intratumoral alpha and beta TCRs.

On this clonotype: Antigen: not known.

TCR cDNA molecules were tagged individually, and each one carried a unique molecular identifier. MiXCR was run by TCRdb on the 5' RACE reads, yielding one entry per CDR3 protein. The data show fewer than 20,000 distinct CDR3 sequences, with 7.5% seen just once and approximately 23% held by the top ten. The sample's time point: sample taken at primary tumor resection. Without sorting, whole RNA was sequenced from tumor, nontumor lung or frozen PBMC. The TCR sequence derives from a male donor with early-stage non-small cell lung cancer. This specimen was lung tumor tissue, taken at surgery.

DNA of the CDR3: TGTGCCAGCAGCTTAGGCGGGGGAGGGACAGATACGCAGTATTTT. Translation gives CASSLGGGGTDTQYF. V gene TRBV7-3 combines with J gene TRBJ2-3; 7 positions match TRBD2. From germline, CDR1 is SGHTA and CDR2 FQGTGA. The CDR3 spans 15 residues. With V trimmed by 2 bases and J by 3 bases, 5 bases remained unmatched.